This T cell receptor (beta chain) was identified in a study of cytomegalovirus exposure and HLA in healthy donors. Overall study results and limits: Analysis was performed later, and it showed HLA-associated TCR beta chains to be more clonally expanded than equally common others.

Looked up from germline, CDR1 is MDHEN and CDR2 is SYDVKM. The J segment lost 6 bases and the V segment lost 2 bases, leaving 11 bases of the junction unmatched. The CDR3 has 17 amino acids. 13 Jbeta primers and 60 Vbeta primers were used for the PCR. Repertoires were generated with immunoSEQ multiplex PCR, while TCRdb's copy carries only in-frame clones and drops some. The sample holds some 70,000 clones. About this clone: Its specificity is unknown.

The clonotype comes from a man in his forties in good health and CMV-seronegative. The sequenced material came from PBMCs. The chain carries TRBV28 and TRBJ2-3, with 10 bases lining up with TRBD2. The CDR3 DNA reads TGTGCCAGCAGTTTACTAACTAGCGGGGTGGGGGTCGATACGCAGTATTTT. Its translation: CASSLLTSGVGVDTQYF.